This is a list of T cell receptor beta chains from one sample in a study of cytomegalovirus exposure and HLA in healthy donors. This table comes from immunoSEQ multiplex PCR, and its TCRdb copy is limited to in-frame clones, with some not included. The repertoire holds about 180,000 clones, with less than 80% as singletons. The sample comprised PBMCs. Receptors originate from a woman in her 40s in good health and CMV-seronegative. Each CDR3 is given with its conserved first and last residue. Each record gives: clone size, CDR3 length, J gene, V gene, D gene, CDR3 DNA, CDR3 protein. D genes are given only for firm matches. Expanded clones get a size class; other rows say once, few or many, or leave the size out.

>-|13|TRBJ2-4|TRBV6-1|TRBD2
TGTGCCAGCAGTGAACAACTCCGGGGACTAGATTTCTTC
CASSEQLRGLDFF
>-|15|TRBJ2-7|TRBV10-3|-
TGTGCCATCAGTGAGTCCGCGGGCTATTCCTACGAGCAGTACTTC
CAISESAGYSYEQYF
>-|18|TRBJ2-1|TRBV7-9|-
TGTGCCAGCAGCTCGAAGGCGGGACAGAGTGTCTCCTACAATGAGCAGTTCTTC
CASSSKAGQSVSYNEQFF
>-|16|TRBJ2-3|TRBV7-2|-
TGTGCCAGCAGCTTAGAAGGGCCGGGGGTTAGTGATACGCAGTATTTT
CASSLEGPGVSDTQYF
>-|12|TRBJ1-5|TRBV29-1|TRBD1
TGCAGCGTCGGGACAGGGGATCAGCCCCAGCATTTT
CSVGTGDQPQHF
>-|15|TRBJ2-2|TRBV5-6|TRBD2
TGTGCCAGCAGGCGACTAGCGGGGGGGCCCGGGGAGCTGTTTTTT
CASRRLAGGPGELFF
>few|11|TRBJ1-2|TRBV2|-
TGTGCCAGCAGCTTCAGGGCAGTCTACACCTTC
CASSFRAVYTF
>-|15|TRBJ1-1|TRBV5-1|-
TGCGCCAGCAGCTTGGTGCGTAACAGGGACGCTGAAGCTTTCTTT
CASSLVRNRDAEAFF
>once|19|TRBJ2-2|TRBV30|-
TGTGCCTGGAGCAACTGGGGGGGGCAGGTAATTTTGAACACCGGGGAGCTGTTTTTT
CAWSNWGGQVILNTGELFF
>few|15|TRBJ1-3|TRBV7-9|-
TGTGCCAGCAGCTTAGCCGGGGGCTCTGGAAACACCATATATTTT
CASSLAGGSGNTIYF
>few|16|TRBJ2-2|TRBV9|TRBD1
TGTGCCAGCAGCTACCTACAGGGGTTGAACACCGGGGAGCTGTTTTTT
CASSYLQGLNTGELFF
>few|14|TRBJ2-5|TRBV19|-
TGTGCCAGTAGTATAGGGCAGGGAGGAGAGACCCAGTACTTC
CASSIGQGGETQYF
>-|16|TRBJ2-7|TRBV27|-
TGTGCCAGCAGTTTAAGCCAGGTCGGGGGCTCCTACGAGCAGTACTTC
CASSLSQVGGSYEQYF
>-|13|TRBJ1-1|TRBV19|-
TGTGCCAGTAGTATTCTGAAGGGGGCTGAAGCTTTCTTT
CASSILKGAEAFF
>-|21|TRBJ2-4|TRBV19|TRBD1
TGTGCCAGTAGTCACAACTTCCCACAGGGGAAGGAAGGACGGTCCAAAAACATTCAGTACTTC
CASSHNFPQGKEGRSKNIQYF
>-|14|TRBJ1-2|TRBV7-9|-
TGTGCCAGCAGCTTAGACGGAGCTAACTATGGCTACACCTTC
CASSLDGANYGYTF
>-|14|TRBJ2-7|TRBV10-2|TRBD2
TGCGCCAGCAGAAAAGCGGGGGGGGCCTACGAGCAGTACTTC
CASRKAGGAYEQYF
>-|15|TRBJ2-5|TRBV6-6|TRBD2
TGTGCCAGCAGTCGAACTAGCGGGAGTGGAGAGACCCAGTACTTC
CASSRTSGSGETQYF
>-|16|TRBJ2-3|TRBV9|-
TGTGCCAGCAGCCCCCCGGGCGTAGGAGGTACAGATACGCAGTATTTT
CASSPPGVGGTDTQYF
>-|13|TRBJ1-2|TRBV6-1|-
TGTGCCAGCAGTGAAAGACAGAACTATGGCTACACCTTC
CASSERQNYGYTF
>few|11|TRBJ2-7|TRBV9|-
TGTGCCAGCAGCAACAACTACGAGCAGTACTTC
CASSNNYEQYF
>-|14|TRBJ1-2|TRBV6-1|TRBD1
TGTGCCAGCAGGGGGGGACAGGCCTTTGATGGCTACACCTTC
CASRGGQAFDGYTF
>-|14|TRBJ1-5|TRBV5-4|-
TGTGCCAGCAGCCCGGGGGGGGGAGAAGGGCCCCAGCATTTT
CASSPGGGEGPQHF
>few|16|TRBJ1-2|TRBV4-1|TRBD1
TGCGCCAGCAGCCAAGGGTGGACAGGGCAGAGCGGTGGCTACACCTTC
CASSQGWTGQSGGYTF
>-|13|TRBJ1-2|TRBV5-1|TRBD1
TGCGCCAGCAGCCCTGACAGGGACTATGGCTACACCTTC
CASSPDRDYGYTF
>-|13|TRBJ1-1|TRBV11-2|-
TGTGCCAGCAGCCGAGAAGAGAACACTGAAGCTTTCTTT
CASSREENTEAFF
>few|14|TRBJ2-6|TRBV30|-
TGTGCCTGGAGTGCCCCGGGGGGGGCCAACGTCCTGACTTTC
CAWSAPGGANVLTF
>-|15|TRBJ2-6|TRBV5-4|-
TGTGCCAGCAGCTTGGGAGGCTCTGGGGCCAACGTCCTGACTTTC
CASSLGGSGANVLTF
>-|18|TRBJ2-5|TRBV5-1|TRBD2
TGCGCCAGCAGCTTTGGGGGTACTAGCGGCGCCTCCAGCGGGACCCAGTACTTC
CASSFGGTSGASSGTQYF
>-|14|TRBJ2-7|TRBV6-1|TRBD1
TGTGCCAGCAGTGAAAGGGGGCTCACCTACGAGCAGTACTTC
CASSERGLTYEQYF
>-|15|TRBJ2-7|TRBV5-4|TRBD2
TGTGCCAGCAGCTTTATAAGCGGGGGACCCTACGAGCAGTACTTC
CASSFISGGPYEQYF
>-|15|TRBJ1-3|TRBV5-1|-
TGCGCCAGCACCCCGGGACAACGCTCTGGAAACACCATATATTTT
CASTPGQRSGNTIYF
>-|15|TRBJ2-3|TRBV11-2|-
TGTGCCAGCAGCGAGGGCAGCACTGTCACAGATACGCAGTATTTT
CASSEGSTVTDTQYF
>-|15|TRBJ1-2|TRBV28|TRBD1
TGTGCCAGCAGCGCACCCGGGACAGGGAGCTATGGCTACACCTTC
CASSAPGTGSYGYTF
>-|15|TRBJ1-2|TRBV27|TRBD1
TGTGCCAGCAGTTCCCGGGACAGCATCTTCTATGGCTACACCTTC
CASSSRDSIFYGYTF
>-|15|TRBJ1-2|TRBV7-8|-
TGTGCCAGCAGCGGGGACATGGCATTGGGCTATGGCTACACCTTC
CASSGDMALGYGYTF
>-|14|TRBJ2-1|TRBV7-9|TRBD2
TGTGCCAGCAGCCCAGCGGGGGCAGTCAATGAGCAGTTCTTC
CASSPAGAVNEQFF
>-|14|TRBJ2-3|TRBV27|TRBD2
TGTGCCAGCAGTTCGGGACTAGCGTCAGATACGCAGTATTTT
CASSSGLASDTQYF
>-|17|TRBJ1-5|TRBV5-1|-
TGCGCCAGCAGCCCCGGGACAACAGGAGAGCGCAATCAGCCCCAGCATTTT
CASSPGTTGERNQPQHF
>-|14|TRBJ1-1|TRBV19|-
TGTGCCAGTAGTATGTATACAGTGGACACTGAAGCTTTCTTT
CASSMYTVDTEAFF
>-|15|TRBJ1-6|TRBV2|-
TGTGCCAGCAGGGAAGAAGGGGTGACGAATTCACCCCTCCACTTT
CASREEGVTNSPLHF
>-|14|TRBJ1-2|TRBV28|-
TGTGCCAGCAGACTGACAGGTGAACTCTATGGCTACACCTTC
CASRLTGELYGYTF
>-|17|TRBJ1-1|TRBV5-1|TRBD1
TGCGCCAGCAGCTCCCGGACAGGGACCATTTCGGGCACTGAAGCTTTCTTT
CASSSRTGTISGTEAFF
>-|16|TRBJ1-6|TRBV5-1|TRBD1
TGCGCCAGCAGCCCCCACATACAGGGGACAACTTCACCCCTCCACTTT
CASSPHIQGTTSPLHF
>-|12|TRBJ2-7|TRBV4-1|-
TGCGCCAGCAGCCAAGATTTGTACGAGCAGTACTTC
CASSQDLYEQYF